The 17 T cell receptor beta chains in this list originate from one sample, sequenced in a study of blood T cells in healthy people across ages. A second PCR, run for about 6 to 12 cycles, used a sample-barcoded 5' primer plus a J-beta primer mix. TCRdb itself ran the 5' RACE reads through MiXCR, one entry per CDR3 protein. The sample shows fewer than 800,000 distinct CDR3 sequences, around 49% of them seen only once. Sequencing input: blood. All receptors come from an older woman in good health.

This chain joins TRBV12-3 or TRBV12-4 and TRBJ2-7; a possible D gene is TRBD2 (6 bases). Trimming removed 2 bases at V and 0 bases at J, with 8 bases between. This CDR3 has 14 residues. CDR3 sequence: CASSLMGLSYEQYF. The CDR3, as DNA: TGTGCCAGCAGTTTAATGGGACTCTCCTACGAGCAGTACTTC.

The CDR3 nucleotides read TGTGCCACCAGCGCGGGGAGGGAGAGCTACAATGAGCAGTACTTC. The encoded protein is CATSAGRESYNEQYF. The chain carries TRBV15 and TRBJ2-1, with 7 bases fitting TRBD2. The J call may be incorrect, as the DNA end agrees better with TRBJ2-7. The CDR3 is 15 amino acids. The germline V gene has CDR1 LNHNV and CDR2 YYDKDF (reference sequence).

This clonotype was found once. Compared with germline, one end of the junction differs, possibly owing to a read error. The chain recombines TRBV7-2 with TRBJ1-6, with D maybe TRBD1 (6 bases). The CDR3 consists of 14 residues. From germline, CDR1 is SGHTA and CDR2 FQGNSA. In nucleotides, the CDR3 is TGTGCCAGCAGCCTGGGACAAAATAATTCACCCCCCCACTTT. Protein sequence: CASSLGQNNSPPHF.

CDR3 protein: CASSYSLGSYNEQFF. The CDR3 bases are TGTGCCAGCAGTTACTCGCTTGGCTCCTACAATGAGCAGTTCTTC. The chain uses TRBV6-2 or TRBV6-3 and TRBJ2-1; no firm D call. The germline CDR1 and CDR2 sequences are MNHEY and SVGEGT. The CDR3 is 15 amino acids. Between the trimmed V and J ends, which lost 0 bases and 0 bases, there was a span of 6 bases.

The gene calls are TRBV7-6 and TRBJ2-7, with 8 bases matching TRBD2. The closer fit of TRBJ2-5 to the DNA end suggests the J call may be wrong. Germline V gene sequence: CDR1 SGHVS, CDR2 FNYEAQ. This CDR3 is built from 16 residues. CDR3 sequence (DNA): TGTGCCAGCAGCTGGGAGCGGGAGTGGGATCAAGAGACCCAGTACTTC. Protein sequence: CASSWEREWDQETQYF.

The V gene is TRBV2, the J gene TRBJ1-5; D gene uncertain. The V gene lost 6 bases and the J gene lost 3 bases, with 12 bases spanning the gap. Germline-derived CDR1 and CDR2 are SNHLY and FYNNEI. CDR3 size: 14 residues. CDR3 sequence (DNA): TGTGCCAGCAGCGACGGACGGAACAATCAGCCCCAGCATTTT. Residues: CASSDGRNNQPQHF.

CDR3 sequence (DNA): TGCGCCAGCAGCTTGGAAGTACGGGGTGGGTACGAGCAGTACTTC. Translation: CASSLEVRGGYEQYF. This chain uses TRBV5-1 with TRBJ2-7, with a tentative D call TRBD2 (5 bases). The CDR3 loop spans 15 amino acids. The V end was cut by 0 bases, the J end by 4 bases, with 14 bases between. Germline V lookup: CDR1 SGHRS, CDR2 YFSETQ.

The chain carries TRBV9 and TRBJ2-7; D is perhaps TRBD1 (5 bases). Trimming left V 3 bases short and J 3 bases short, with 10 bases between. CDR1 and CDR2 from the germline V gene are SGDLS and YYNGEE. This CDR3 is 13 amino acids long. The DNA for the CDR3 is TGTGCCAGCAGCGCGCTCGACAGCTACGAGCAGTACTTC. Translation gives CASSALDSYEQYF.

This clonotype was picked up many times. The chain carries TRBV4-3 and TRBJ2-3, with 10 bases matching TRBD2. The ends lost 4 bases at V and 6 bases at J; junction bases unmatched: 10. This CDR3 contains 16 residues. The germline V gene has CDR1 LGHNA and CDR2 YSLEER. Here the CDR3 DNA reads TGCGCCAGCAGCCGTTCTAGCGGGAGTTCGCTCGATACGCAGTATTTT. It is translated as CASSRSSGSSLDTQYF.

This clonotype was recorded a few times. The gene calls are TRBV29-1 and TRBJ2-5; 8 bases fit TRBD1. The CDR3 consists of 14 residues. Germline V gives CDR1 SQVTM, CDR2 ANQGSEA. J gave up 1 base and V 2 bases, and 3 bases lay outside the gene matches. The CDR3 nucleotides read TGCAGCGTTGAACACAGGGGGTTCCAAGAGACCCAGTACTTC. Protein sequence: CSVEHRGFQETQYF.

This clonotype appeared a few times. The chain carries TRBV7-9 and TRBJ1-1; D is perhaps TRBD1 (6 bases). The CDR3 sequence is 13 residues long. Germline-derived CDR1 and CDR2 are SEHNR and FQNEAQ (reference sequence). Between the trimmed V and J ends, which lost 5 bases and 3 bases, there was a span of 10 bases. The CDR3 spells CASSTYRDTEAFF. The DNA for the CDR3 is TGTGCCAGCAGCACCTACAGGGACACTGAAGCTTTCTTT.

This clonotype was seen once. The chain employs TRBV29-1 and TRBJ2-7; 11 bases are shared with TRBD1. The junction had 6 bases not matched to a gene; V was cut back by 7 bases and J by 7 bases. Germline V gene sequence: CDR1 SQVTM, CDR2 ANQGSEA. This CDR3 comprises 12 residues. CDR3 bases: TGCAGCGCTGGACAGGGGGCAAATGAGCAGTACTTC. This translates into CSAGQGANEQYF.

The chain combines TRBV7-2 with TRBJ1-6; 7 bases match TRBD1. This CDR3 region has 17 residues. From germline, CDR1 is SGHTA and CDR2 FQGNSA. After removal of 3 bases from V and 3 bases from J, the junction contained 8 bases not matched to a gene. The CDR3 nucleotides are TGTGCCAGCAGCTTTTTCGGGACAGCTAGCTATAATTCACCCCTCCACTTT. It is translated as CASSFFGTASYNSPLHF.

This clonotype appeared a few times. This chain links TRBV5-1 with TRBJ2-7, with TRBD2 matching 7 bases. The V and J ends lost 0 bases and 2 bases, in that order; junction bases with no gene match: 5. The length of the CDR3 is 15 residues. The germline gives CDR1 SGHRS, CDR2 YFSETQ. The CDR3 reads CASSLDGGGAYEQYF. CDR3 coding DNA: TGCGCCAGCAGCTTGGATGGGGGGGGGGCCTACGAGCAGTACTTC.

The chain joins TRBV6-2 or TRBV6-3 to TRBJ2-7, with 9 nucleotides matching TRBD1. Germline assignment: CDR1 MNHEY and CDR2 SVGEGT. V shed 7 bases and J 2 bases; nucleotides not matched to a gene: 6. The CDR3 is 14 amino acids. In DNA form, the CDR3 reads TGTGCCAGCAACCACGGGACAGGGACCTACGAGCAGTACTTC. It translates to CASNHGTGTYEQYF.

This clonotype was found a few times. The CDR3 DNA follows: TGTGCCATCAGTGAGCCCCTACTGACAGAGGACACGCACAATGAGCAGTTCTTC. Amino acid sequence: CAISEPLLTEDTHNEQFF. The chain recombines TRBV10-3 with TRBJ2-1; weak D call: TRBD1 (5 bases). V lost 2 bases to trimming and J lost 5 bases, with 22 bases between them. CDR1 is ENHRY and CDR2 is SYGVKD in the germline V gene. This CDR3 spans 18 amino acids.

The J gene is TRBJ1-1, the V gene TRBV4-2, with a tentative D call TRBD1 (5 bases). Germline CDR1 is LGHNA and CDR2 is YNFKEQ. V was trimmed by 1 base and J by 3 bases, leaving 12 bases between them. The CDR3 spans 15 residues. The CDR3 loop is CASSQGQGRDTEAFF. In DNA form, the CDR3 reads TGTGCCAGCAGCCAAGGGCAGGGAAGGGACACTGAAGCTTTCTTT.